The 13 T cell receptor beta chains listed next were all sequenced from one sample in a study of identical twins. TCRdb redid the calling of the 5' RACE reads with MiXCR, one entry per CDR3 protein. The sample contains roughly 570,000 distinct CDR3 sequences, over 8.5% of which appear only once. In addition, the sample was reused for a study of yellow fever vaccine responses in identical twins.

The specimen sequenced was PBMCs. The receptors shown here come from a woman under 30 in good health.

This clonotype was counted a few times. The chain joins TRBV7-8 to TRBJ2-1; 10 bases fit TRBD2. Trimming removed 4 bases from V and 8 bases from J; junction bases left unmatched: 8. This CDR3 spans 15 amino acids. Germline CDR1 SGHVS, CDR2 FQNEAQ. CDR3 coding DNA: TGTGCCAGCAGCTCCAGCGGGGGGGCATTCGATGAGCAGTTCTTC. Translating gives CASSSSGGAFDEQFF.

This clonotype was picked up a small number of times. This chain links TRBV10-3 with TRBJ2-7, with TRBD2 matching over 9 bases. CDR3 size: 14 residues. The germline CDR1 and CDR2 sequences are ENHRY and SYGVKD. V dropped 10 bases and J dropped 2; count of bases not matched to a gene: 9. The CDR3 DNA is TGTGCCACCACGACTAGCGGAGGGACCTACGAGCAGTACTTC. It codes for CATTTSGGTYEQYF.

This clonotype was detected a few times. The chain carries TRBV24-1 and TRBJ2-3, with a weak D call TRBD1 (6 bases). The CDR3 is 18 amino acids. Between the trimmed V and J ends, which lost 1 base and 1 base, there was a span of 17 bases. Germline values: CDR1 KGHDR, CDR2 SFDVKD. CDR3 residues: CATSDLRTGQTGTDTQYF. The CDR3 DNA sequence: TGTGCCACCAGTGATTTAAGGACCGGACAGACTGGCACAGATACGCAGTATTTT.

This clonotype was counted between two and nine times. The chain employs TRBV3-1 and TRBJ2-5; D might be TRBD1 (6 bases). Germline V CDR1 and CDR2: LGHDT, YNNKEL (reference sequence). The length of the CDR3 is 16 residues. Trimming removed 0 bases from V and 2 bases from J, with 13 bases in between. CDR3 sequence: CASSQDWDTAQETQYF. The CDR3 DNA sequence: TGTGCCAGCAGCCAAGATTGGGACACAGCACAAGAGACCCAGTACTTC.

This clonotype appeared a few times. The chain recombines TRBV7-2 with TRBJ2-7; TRBD1 aligns across 11 bases. The CDR3 sequence is 16 residues long. Germline V gene lookup returns CDR1 SGHTA and CDR2 FQGNSA. Trimming at V came to 5 bases and at J to 2 bases, leaving 8 bases not matched to a gene. The CDR3 is CASSRQADRGPYEQYF. The CDR3 DNA sequence: TGTGCCAGCAGCCGGCAAGCGGACAGGGGGCCCTACGAGCAGTACTTC.

This chain joins TRBV2 and TRBJ1-5; 7 bases fit TRBD1. Trimming at V came to 3 bases and at J to 5 bases, leaving 10 bases not matched to a gene. The length of the CDR3 is 16 residues. The germline CDR1 and CDR2 sequences are SNHLY and FYNNEI. CDR3 bases: TGTGCCAGCAGTGACGATCCGGGACAGATTTATCAGCCCCAGCATTTT. Protein sequence: CASSDDPGQIYQPQHF.

This clonotype was observed many times. The chain employs TRBV27 and TRBJ1-1; D is uncertain. The CDR3 is 14 amino acids. CDR1 is MNHEY, CDR2 SMNVEV, per germline (reference sequence). Between the trimmed V and J ends, which lost 0 bases and 5 bases, there was a span of 10 bases. CDR3 sequence (DNA): TGTGCCAGCAGTTTATCAGGGCTCCTAACTGAAGCTTTCTTT. This sequence encodes CASSLSGLLTEAFF.

This clonotype was observed a few times. The rearrangement links TRBV4-1 to TRBJ2-1; TRBD2 matches at 14 bases. This CDR3 has 19 residues. V lost 5 bases to trimming and J lost 5 bases; unmatched junction nucleotides: 14. Germline CDR1 reads MGHRA; CDR2 reads YSYEKL. Written as DNA, the CDR3 is TGCGCCAGCAGCTCACAAACAGACGGGACTAGCGGGGGCAACAATGAGCAGTTCTTC. Protein product: CASSSQTDGTSGGNNEQFF.

This clonotype appeared a few times. The J gene is TRBJ2-3, the V gene TRBV28, with 10 bases fitting TRBD2. CDR3 length: 17 amino acids. The V gene's germline CDR1 is MDHEN and CDR2 SYDVKM. The ends lost 5 bases at V and 5 bases at J; junction bases unmatched: 13. The CDR3 is CASSHRWPAGGQDTQYF. The CDR3 coding sequence is TGTGCCAGCAGTCATAGATGGCCAGCGGGGGGGCAAGATACGCAGTATTTT.

This clonotype has ten or more counts. The rearrangement uses TRBV6-5 and TRBJ2-3; unclear D gene. This CDR3 region has 12 residues. Trimming stripped 7 bases from V and 4 bases from J, with 9 bases between. CDR1 and CDR2 from the germline V gene are MNHEY and SVGAGI. The CDR3, as DNA: TGTGCCAGCACTTCACGCGCAGATACGCAGTATTTT. Protein sequence: CASTSRADTQYF.

This clonotype was observed a handful of times. The chain combines TRBV3-1 with TRBJ2-3, with D perhaps matching TRBD2 (6 bases). The germline gives CDR1 LGHDT, CDR2 YNNKEL (reference sequence). CDR3 size: 14 residues. With 4 bases removed from V and 5 bases from J, the gap between germline ends came to 13 bases. CDR3 sequence: CASSLLAPRDTQYF. The CDR3 DNA is TGTGCCAGCAGCCTACTAGCACCGAGAGATACGCAGTATTTT.

The genes are TRBV5-1 and TRBJ2-5; 7 positions match TRBD1. Germline CDR1 SGHRS, CDR2 YFSETQ. CDR3 size: 14 residues. J was trimmed by 4 bases and V by 7 bases; bases with no gene match: 10. As DNA, the CDR3 is TGCGCCAGCGGAACGACAGGGCAGGCAGAGACCCAGTACTTC. It codes for CASGTTGQAETQYF.

V gene TRBV5-1 combines with J gene TRBJ2-1; 8 bases are shared with TRBD1. V dropped 5 bases and J dropped 5; count of bases not matched to a gene: 9. The V gene's germline CDR1 is SGHRS and CDR2 YFSETQ. This CDR3 spans 15 amino acids. The CDR3 protein is CASSSWTGSDNEQFF. DNA of the CDR3: TGCGCCAGCAGTTCATGGACAGGGTCAGACAATGAGCAGTTCTTC. Complete variable domain (other parts from reference TRBV5-1 and TRBJ2-1): KAGVTQTPRYLIKTRGQQVTLSCSPISGHRSVSWYQQTPGQGLQFLFEYFSETQRNKGNFPGRFSGRQFSNSRSEMNVSTLELGDSALYLCASSSWTGSDNEQFFGPGTRLTVL.